This entry concerns a single TCR beta chain. Germline V gene lookup returns CDR1 KGHSH and CDR2 LQKENI. The CDR3 has 16 residues. V lost 3 bases, J lost 1 base, and 13 bases lay in between. TCRdb keeps only in-frame clones here, not all; method: immunoSEQ multiplex PCR. In the table there are 35,000 to 45,000 clones, just over 85% of which are singletons. The sample is drawn from a study of T cell clones after liver transplantation. Study details: At least one year of complete immunosuppression withdrawal without enzymes over twice normal defined tolerance.

The input for sequencing was CD4+ T cells from blood, taken 24 months after liver transplant. The clonotype originates from a human patient who received a liver transplant. The graft donor may have contributed some T cells. The rearrangement links TRBV18 to TRBJ1-3; the D gene is possibly TRBD1 (5 bases). The CDR3 region is CASSPQTGRSGNTIYF. The CDR3 DNA reads TGTGCCAGCTCACCGCAAACGGGACGGTCTGGAAACACCATATATTTT.